These 19 T cell receptor beta chains originate from one sample sequenced in a study of cytomegalovirus exposure and HLA in healthy donors. In the PCR, 60 Vbeta and 13 Jbeta primers were used. Profiled with immunoSEQ multiplex PCR; TCRdb holds only in-frame clones, not every one. The sample comprises about 160,000 clones, roughly four fifths of which are singletons, and about 4% rests with the top ten. The specimen sequenced was PBMCs. These receptors came from a man aged 50-59 years in good health and CMV-seropositive.

This sequence joins TRBV18 and TRBJ2-1, with D possibly TRBD1 on 6 matching bases. There are 14 residues in the CDR3. Germline V gene lookup returns CDR1 KGHSH and CDR2 LQKENI. The V end lost 2 bases, the J end lost 6 bases, and 11 bases lay between the germline ends. The CDR3 spells CASSPNQGPNEQFF. Here the CDR3 DNA reads TGTGCCAGCTCACCAAATCAGGGGCCCAATGAGCAGTTCTTC.

The chain links TRBV27 to TRBJ2-3, with a weak D call TRBD2 (5 bases). The CDR3 loop spans 15 amino acids. Germline V lookup: CDR1 MNHEY, CDR2 SMNVEV (reference sequence). V lost 4 bases and J lost 2, with 13 bases in between. CDR3 loop: CASSSTGLSTDTQYF. The CDR3, as DNA: TGTGCCAGCAGTTCGACCGGACTCTCCACAGATACGCAGTATTTT.

The CDR3 DNA is TGTGCCAGCACCCCCAATGAGGACCACAAACGGGATGCCGATCAGCCCCAGCATTTT. Its translation is CASTPNEDHKRDADQPQHF. V usage is TRBV21-1 and J usage is TRBJ1-5. TRBV21-1 is classified as a pseudogene. This CDR3 has 19 residues.

This chain connects TRBV28 to TRBJ2-4, with 12 bases aligning to TRBD1. Germline CDR1 reads MDHEN; CDR2 reads SYDVKM. J was trimmed by 2 bases and V by 5 bases; bases with no gene match: 13. The CDR3 sequence is 19 residues long. The CDR3 coding sequence is TGTGCCAGCAGTAACCGGGGACAGGGGGCGGCGGGGTCCAAAAACATTCAGTACTTC. It yields the protein CASSNRGQGAAGSKNIQYF.

V usage is TRBV6-1 and J usage is TRBJ2-3; 8 positions match TRBD2. V lost 1 base, J lost 2 bases, and 5 bases stayed unmatched. This CDR3 is 16 amino acids long. Germline V gene lookup returns CDR1 MNHNS and CDR2 SASEGT. DNA of the CDR3: TGTGCCAGCAGTGAAGTATCGGGGGGGATCACAGATACGCAGTATTTT. Its protein is CASSEVSGGITDTQYF.

The rearrangement joins TRBV7-8 to TRBJ1-1, with TRBD1 as a possible D gene (6 bases). V gave up 2 bases and J gave up 1 base, with 14 bases separating them. In germline, CDR1 is SGHVS, CDR2 FQNEAQ. The CDR3 totals 16 residues. CDR3 sequence: CASSLRPGQTNTEAFF. CDR3 nucleotide sequence: TGTGCCAGCAGCTTAAGGCCAGGACAGACGAACACTGAAGCTTTCTTT.

This sequence joins TRBV7-6 and TRBJ2-7, with TRBD1 matching over 9 bases. Germline assignment: CDR1 SGHVS and CDR2 FNYEAQ. J was trimmed by 4 bases and V by 0 bases; bases with no gene match: 10. This CDR3 contains 17 residues. The CDR3 coding sequence is TGTGCCAGCAGCTTAGCCGGAGGGGGACAGGGTTTATACGAGCAGTACTTC. Amino acids: CASSLAGGGQGLYEQYF.

The chain joins TRBV4-1 to TRBJ1-2, with D possibly matching TRBD1 (6 bases). Germline assignment: CDR1 MGHRA and CDR2 YSYEKL. V was cut by 2 bases and J by 6 bases, with 22 bases left in between. This CDR3 region has 17 residues. DNA for the CDR3: TGCGCCAGCAGCCAAACGCAGGGGACCTCACGCGTTCATGGCTACACCTTC. It codes for CASSQTQGTSRVHGYTF.

This clone appeared once. The chain is built from TRBV5-1 and TRBJ1-6; D is uncertain. Trimming stripped 4 bases from V and 7 bases from J, with 9 bases between. The CDR3 contains 13 residues. Germline V gene lookup returns CDR1 SGHRS and CDR2 YFSETQ. The CDR3 DNA sequence: TGCGCCAGCAGCCCCGGGAGCAATTCACCCCTCCACTTT. Its protein is CASSPGSNSPLHF.

The gene calls are TRBV5-1 and TRBJ1-2; D unclear. This CDR3 has 14 amino acids. Deletions cut 5 bases from V and 2 bases from J, with 13 bases between. Germline V CDR1 and CDR2: SGHRS, YFSETQ. CDR3 residues: CASSPRERNYGYTF. The DNA for the CDR3 is TGCGCCAGCAGTCCTCGAGAAAGAAACTATGGCTACACCTTC.

The CDR3 coding sequence is TGTGCCAGCAGTTCATTGGGGAGCGGACTACCCGACAATGAGCAGTTCTTC. It translates to CASSSLGSGLPDNEQFF. The V gene is TRBV2, the J gene TRBJ2-1, with D possibly matching TRBD2 (6 bases). Germline CDR1 reads SNHLY; CDR2 reads FYNNEI. CDR3 length: 17 residues. Trimming stripped 5 bases from V and 5 bases from J, with 22 bases between.

A remark on this clone: The junction departs from the called germline gene at one end, perhaps through a read error. V gene TRBV7-8 combines with J gene TRBJ1-1; 9 bases align to TRBD1. This CDR3 spans 17 amino acids. Per germline, CDR1 SGHVS and CDR2 FQNEAQ. This CDR3 reads CASSVAGQGVLSTEAFF. The CDR3 DNA follows: TGTGCCAGCAGCGTAGCGGGACAGGGTGTATTGAGCACTGAAGCTTTCTTT.

This clone is a singleton in its sample. The same CDR3 arises from other DNA sequences in this sample as well. The gene calls are TRBV5-4 and TRBJ2-7; possible D gene TRBD2, 6 bases. Germline CDR1 and CDR2: SGHNT and YYREEE (reference sequence). The V gene lost 0 bases and the J gene lost 6 bases, with 13 bases spanning the gap. The CDR3 contains 14 residues. In DNA form, the CDR3 reads TGTGCCAGCAGCTTGGCCCGCGGGGCGGGCGAGCAGTACTTC. The encoded protein is CASSLARGAGEQYF.

The rearrangement uses TRBV5-6 and TRBJ1-1; TRBD1 matches at 7 bases. V shed 0 bases, J shed 1 base, and the junction held 3 bases outside the gene matches. Germline CDR1 and CDR2: SGHDT and YYEEEE. The CDR3 contains 15 residues. CDR3 DNA sequence: TGTGCCAGCAGCTTGGTGGACAGGAGGAACACTGAAGCTTTCTTT. The encoded protein is CASSLVDRRNTEAFF.

This sequence joins TRBV9 and TRBJ2-1, with 8 bases matching TRBD2. CDR3 size: 19 residues. Trimming cost V 4 bases and J 0 bases; bases outside gene matches: 15. In germline, CDR1 is SGDLS, CDR2 YYNGEE. The CDR3 nucleotides are TGTGCCAGCAGCCCCCGGGCCAGCGGGAGTCCCAGCTCCTACAATGAGCAGTTCTTC. This gives the protein CASSPRASGSPSSYNEQFF.

The V and J genes are TRBV7-2 and TRBJ1-5; 10 bases fit TRBD1. V lost 5 bases and J lost 4; bases outside the gene matches: 2. Per germline, CDR1 SGHTA and CDR2 FQGNSA. This CDR3 comprises 14 residues. The DNA of the CDR3 is TGTGCCAGCAGCCTGGGACAGGGGAATCAGCCCCAGCATTTT. This codes for CASSLGQGNQPQHF.

The V gene is TRBV9, the J gene TRBJ2-3; TRBD2 might be the D (5 bases). The germline V and J ends were trimmed by 0 bases and 2 bases, with 13 bases remaining between them. This CDR3 region has 16 residues. CDR1 and CDR2 from the germline V gene are SGDLS and YYNGEE. CDR3 bases: TGTGCCAGCAGCGTAGTAGGCGCGGGCCCCACAGATACGCAGTATTTT. It is translated as CASSVVGAGPTDTQYF. Full variable domain (rest looked up from reference TRBV9 and TRBJ2-3): DSGVTQTPKHLITATGQRVTLRCSPRSGDLSVYWYQQSLDQGLQFLIQYYNGEERAKGNILERFSAQQFPDLHSELNLSSLELGDSALYFCASSVVGAGPTDTQYFGPGTRLTVL.

The chain has TRBV27 and TRBJ2-7, with TRBD2 matching over 10 bases. Trimming removed 7 bases from V and 0 bases from J; junction bases left unmatched: 6. The germline CDR1 and CDR2 sequences are MNHEY and SMNVEV (reference sequence). This CDR3 has 15 residues. The CDR3 DNA sequence: TGTGCCAGCATCCCTACTAGCGGGACCTCCTACGAGCAGTACTTC. Protein sequence: CASIPTSGTSYEQYF.

The chain combines TRBV25-1 with TRBJ2-7, with D tentatively TRBD2 (6 bases). From germline, CDR1 is MGHDK and CDR2 SYGVNS. V was clipped by 8 bases and J by 4 bases, with 21 bases between them. There are 15 residues in the CDR3. This CDR3 is CASLPRLAELYEQYF. DNA for the CDR3: TGTGCCAGCCTACCGAGATTAGCGGAGCTTTACGAGCAGTACTTC.